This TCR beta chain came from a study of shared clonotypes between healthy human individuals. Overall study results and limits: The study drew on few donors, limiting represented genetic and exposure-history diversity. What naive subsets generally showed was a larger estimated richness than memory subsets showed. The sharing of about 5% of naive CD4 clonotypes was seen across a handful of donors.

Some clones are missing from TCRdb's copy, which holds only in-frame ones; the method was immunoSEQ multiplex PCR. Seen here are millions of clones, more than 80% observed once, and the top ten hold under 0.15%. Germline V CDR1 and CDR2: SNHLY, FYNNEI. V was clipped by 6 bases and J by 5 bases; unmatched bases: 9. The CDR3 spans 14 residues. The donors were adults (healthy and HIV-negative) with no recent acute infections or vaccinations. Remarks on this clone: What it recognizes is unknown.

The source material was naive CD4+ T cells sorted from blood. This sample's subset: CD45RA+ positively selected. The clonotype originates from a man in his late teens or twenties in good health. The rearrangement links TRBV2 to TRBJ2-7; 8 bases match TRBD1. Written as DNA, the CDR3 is TGTGCCAGCAGAAGCCGGACAGGGAAAAACGAGCAGTACTTC. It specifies CASRSRTGKNEQYF. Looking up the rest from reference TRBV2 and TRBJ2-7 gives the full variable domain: EPEVTQTPSHQVTQMGQEVILRCVPISNHLYFYWYRQILGQKVEFLVSFYNNEISEKSEIFDDQFSVERPDGSNFTLKIRSTKLEDSAMYFCASRSRTGKNEQYFGPGTRLTVT.